The next 8 T cell receptor beta chains were all read from a single sample in a study of T cells after yellow fever vaccination. TCRdb re-derived calls from the 5' RACE reads in MiXCR, one entry per CDR3 protein. The repertoire holds over 110,000 distinct CDR3 sequences, with around 7.7% as singletons. Sequences were derived from CD4+ T cells sorted from PBMCs, sampled 5 days after the yellow fever booster vaccination. These receptors all come from a man in his thirties or forties who received the YFV17D yellow fever vaccine.

This clonotype was seen ten or more times. The V and J genes are TRBV7-6 and TRBJ2-1; 7 positions match TRBD1. Germline lookup yields CDR1 SGHVS and CDR2 FNYEAQ. V lost 8 bases and J lost 3; bases outside the gene matches: 13. This CDR3 comprises 16 residues. The chain's CDR3 is CASAHLGQEIYNEQFF. In DNA form, the CDR3 reads TGTGCCAGCGCGCATTTAGGACAGGAAATCTACAATGAGCAGTTCTTC.

This clonotype was observed many times. A much more abundant neighbour one base away suggests this may be a read error. The genes are TRBV6-2 or TRBV6-3 and TRBJ2-1; D call uncertain. V was cut by 5 bases and J by 7 bases, with 6 bases left in between. CDR1 and CDR2 (germline): MNHEY, SVGEGT. The CDR3 has 11 residues. In DNA, the CDR3 is TGTGCCAGCAGTATAGTTAATGAGCAGTTCTTC. Amino acid sequence: CASSIVNEQFF.

This clonotype appeared many times. The chain joins TRBV5-6 to TRBJ2-7; D is unclear. Germline values: CDR1 SGHDT, CDR2 YYEEEE. This CDR3 region has 13 residues. Trimming cost V 1 base and J 3 bases, with 8 bases left between them. The CDR3 bases are TGTGCCAGCAGCTTGCCCCCTCTCTACGAGCAGTACTTC. It encodes CASSLPPLYEQYF. The whole variable domain, filled in from reference TRBV5-6 and TRBJ2-7, reads DAGVTQSPTHLIKTRGQQVTLRCSPKSGHDTVSWYQQALGQGPQFIFQYYEEEERQRGNFPDRFSGHQFPNYSSELNVNALLLGDSALYLCASSLPPLYEQYFGPGTRLTVT.

The rearrangement links TRBV5-6 to TRBJ2-7; TRBD2 matches at 10 bases. Germline V gives CDR1 SGHDT, CDR2 YYEEEE. This CDR3 spans 15 amino acids. The junction had 6 bases not matched to a gene; V was cut back by 4 bases and J by 2 bases. The CDR3 protein is CASSPGTSVPYEQYF. In DNA, the CDR3 is TGTGCCAGCAGCCCCGGGACTAGCGTACCCTACGAGCAGTACTTC. The full variable domain, in which reference TRBV5-6 and TRBJ2-7 provide the parts outside the CDR3, is DAGVTQSPTHLIKTRGQQVTLRCSPKSGHDTVSWYQQALGQGPQFIFQYYEEEERQRGNFPDRFSGHQFPNYSSELNVNALLLGDSALYLCASSPGTSVPYEQYFGPGTRLTVT.

The sample holds many counts of this clonotype. The V gene is TRBV5-4, the J gene TRBJ2-3; TRBD2 matches at 7 bases. Trimming took 1 base from V and 5 from J; bases not matched to a gene: 10. Germline values: CDR1 SGHNT, CDR2 YYREEE (reference sequence). The CDR3 is 16 residues long. The chain's CDR3 is CASSLRGPGGRDTQYF. CDR3 nucleotides: TGTGCCAGCAGCTTGAGAGGCCCGGGGGGTAGAGATACGCAGTATTTT.

This clonotype occurred many times. V is TRBV7-9 and J is TRBJ1-1; 8 bases are shared with TRBD1. Germline assignment: CDR1 SEHNR and CDR2 FQNEAQ (reference sequence). The length of the CDR3 is 17 residues. V lost 0 bases, J lost 2 bases, and 8 bases stayed unmatched. This CDR3 is CASSLARAGQGNTEAFF. The CDR3 DNA reads as TGTGCCAGCAGCTTAGCCAGGGCCGGACAGGGTAACACTGAAGCTTTCTTT.

This clonotype was seen at least ten times. V usage is TRBV7-2 and J usage is TRBJ2-1; 7 positions agree with TRBD2. After removal of 0 bases from V and 4 bases from J, the junction contained 0 bases not matched to a gene. The CDR3 consists of 14 residues. Per the germline V gene, CDR1 is SGHTA and CDR2 is FQGNSA. As DNA, the CDR3 is TGTGCCAGCAGCTTAGCGGGAGGGTACAATGAGCAGTTCTTC. Its translation: CASSLAGGYNEQFF.

This clonotype appeared many times. The chain couples TRBV7-9 to TRBJ2-5; possibly TRBD1 for D (5 bases). The germline V gene encodes CDR1 SEHNR and CDR2 FQNEAQ (reference sequence). V was pared by 6 bases and J by 5 bases, with 13 bases between. This CDR3 has 13 amino acids. CDR3 region: CASSQGPEETQYF. In DNA form, the CDR3 reads TGTGCCAGCAGTCAGGGCCCCGAGGAGACCCAGTACTTC.